The clone carrying this T cell receptor (beta chain) turned up a few times. This entry belongs to a study of shared T cell receptors in the human thymus. This table comes from immunoSEQ multiplex PCR, and its TCRdb copy is limited to in-frame clones, with some not included. The sample has hundreds of thousands of clones; roughly 90% are singletons. V was clipped by 4 bases and J by 2 bases, with 12 bases between them. The CDR3 extends over 14 amino acids. Per the germline V gene, CDR1 is LGHNA and CDR2 is YSLEER. These sequences were also reported in another study, on human thymus T cells. As that study records: Having surgery to correct congenital heart defects, healthy Finnish infants acted as the donors. Resections were taken during corrective heart surgery, and the thymus tissue came from these. Thymic and blood repertoires appeared to carry a bias in their V and J gene usage. Thymic TCR repertoires of unrelated people reportedly overlapped highly.

The source material was thymocytes. This receptor was identified in a boy under two years old with a congenital heart defect. The chain has TRBV4-3 and TRBJ2-7; the D gene is possibly TRBD2 (5 bases). This chain's CDR3 is CASSRRTGTYEQYF. In DNA form, the CDR3 reads TGCGCCAGCAGCCGGAGGACTGGGACCTACGAGCAGTACTTC.